A selection of T cell receptor beta chains follows, all from one sample in a study of cytomegalovirus exposure and HLA in healthy donors. Produced via immunoSEQ multiplex PCR; TCRdb's table is partial and in-frame only. The sample comprises approximately 84,000 clones, around 80% of which are singletons, and about 2.7% rests with the top ten. Material: PBMCs. The source of these receptors is a male donor in good health and CMV-seropositive. The CDR3 runs from the conserved cysteine through the conserved F or W. Each record gives: V gene, clone size, J gene, D gene, CDR3 protein, CDR3 DNA. A D gene is named only where the DNA matches it firmly. Clone size is stated in some rows and not others, as once, few, many or a class when expanded.

TRBV10-1,-,TRBJ1-3,-,CASSSGIHGNTIYF,TGCGCCAGCAGTTCGGGAATCCACGGAAACACCATATATTTT
TRBV10-2,-,TRBJ2-7,TRBD2,CASTTSAYYEQYF,TGCGCCAGCACCACTAGCGCGTACTACGAGCAGTACTTC
TRBV15,-,TRBJ2-4,-,CATSRDQGSGGDIQYF,TGTGCCACCAGCAGAGATCAAGGGAGCGGAGGTGACATTCAGTACTTC
TRBV30,-,TRBJ2-7,-,CAWSVSGLSYEQYF,TGTGCCTGGAGTGTGTCGGGACTTAGCTACGAGCAGTACTTC
TRBV5-3,-,TRBJ2-5,TRBD1,CARSKRDRRETQYF,TGTGCCAGAAGCAAGAGGGACAGACGAGAGACCCAGTACTTC
TRBV6-5,-,TRBJ2-7,-,CASSYGGGDIYEQYF,TGTGCCAGCAGTTACGGTGGGGGCGATATCTACGAGCAGTACTTC
TRBV7-2,-,TRBJ2-1,-,CASSTGREFEQFF,TGTGCCAGCAGCACCGGCCGGGAGTTTGAGCAGTTCTTC
TRBV2,few,TRBJ1-1,-,CASSPPGGRATGTEAFF,TGTGCCAGCAGCCCCCCTGGGGGGAGGGCCACGGGCACTGAAGCTTTCTTT
TRBV9,-,TRBJ1-2,TRBD1,CASSAGDRIQYGYTF,TGTGCCAGCAGCGCGGGGGACAGGATCCAATATGGCTACACCTTC
TRBV6-5,-,TRBJ2-1,TRBD2,CASSVSGEPHNEQFF,TGTGCCAGCAGTGTTAGCGGGGAACCTCACAATGAGCAGTTCTTC
TRBV5-1,once,TRBJ2-2,TRBD2,CAGTSGSFLNTGELFF,TGCGCCGGGACTAGCGGGAGTTTCCTAAACACCGGGGAGCTGTTTTTT
TRBV28,-,TRBJ1-1,TRBD1,CASSSTLPLTGGTEAFF,TGTGCCAGCAGTTCTACCCTACCGCTCACAGGGGGCACTGAAGCTTTCTTT
TRBV29-1,-,TRBJ2-7,TRBD2,CSVVPGLADYEQYF,TGCAGCGTTGTCCCGGGACTAGCGGACTACGAGCAGTACTTC
TRBV7-9,-,TRBJ1-1,TRBD1,CASSHTGGGNTEAFF,TGTGCCAGCAGCCACACAGGGGGCGGGAACACTGAAGCTTTCTTT
TRBV21-1,-,TRBJ2-3,-,CASRQREGRRDTQYF,TGTGCCAGCAGGCAGCGGGAGGGCCGGAGGGATACGCAGTATTTT
TRBV7-2,once,TRBJ2-1,TRBD2,CASRAGTSGHEQFF,TGTGCCAGCAGAGCCGGGACTAGCGGGCATGAGCAGTTCTTC
TRBV14,few,TRBJ2-7,-,CASSQDYHEQYF,TGTGCCAGCAGCCAAGATTATCACGAGCAGTACTTC
TRBV5-4,-,TRBJ2-1,TRBD2,CASSLIAGDEQFF,TGTGCCAGCAGCCTGATAGCGGGGGACGAGCAGTTCTTC
TRBV29-1,-,TRBJ2-7,TRBD1,CSVRTGDYEQYF,TGCAGCGTCCGGACAGGGGATTACGAGCAGTACTTC
TRBV25-1,-,TRBJ2-1,-,CASSEGILNPGNEQFF,TGTGCCAGCAGTGAAGGAATACTAAACCCGGGCAATGAGCAGTTCTTC
TRBV2,-,TRBJ2-7,-,CASSEMSKFSYEQYF,TGTGCCAGCAGTGAAATGTCCAAATTCTCCTACGAGCAGTACTTC
TRBV30,-,TRBJ2-7,-,CAWSVGGPGEQYF,TGTGCCTGGAGTGTAGGCGGCCCAGGGGAGCAGTACTTC
TRBV7-6,-,TRBJ2-7,TRBD2,CASSLLAGGPVQYF,TGTGCCAGCAGCTTACTAGCGGGAGGGCCAGTGCAGTACTTC
TRBV27,-,TRBJ2-4,TRBD1,CASSYTGGIQYF,TGTGCCAGCAGTTATACAGGGGGAATTCAGTACTTC
TRBV4-1,-,TRBJ1-5,-,CASSQDRGNQPQHF,TGCGCCAGCAGCCAAGATCGGGGGAATCAGCCCCAGCATTTT
TRBV5-4,-,TRBJ2-1,-,CASSSDNEQFF,TGTGCCAGCAGCTCCGACAATGAGCAGTTCTTC
TRBV10-2,-,TRBJ2-7,-,CASRQGTGSYEQYF,TGCGCCAGCAGACAGGGCACGGGGTCCTACGAGCAGTACTTC
TRBV7-8,-,TRBJ2-7,-,CASSLRQGNEQYF,TGTGCCAGCAGCTTAAGGCAGGGGAACGAGCAGTACTTC
TRBV5-1,-,TRBJ2-5,TRBD1,CASSAGTGEFETQYF,TGCGCCAGCAGCGCCGGGACAGGGGAGTTTGAGACCCAGTACTTC
TRBV5-1,once,TRBJ2-7,TRBD2,CASSSLAATTYEQYF,TGCGCCAGCAGCTCGCTAGCGGCAACCACCTACGAGCAGTACTTC
TRBV19,-,TRBJ1-3,-,CASSESVAPGNTIYF,TGTGCCAGTAGTGAATCAGTAGCTCCGGGAAACACCATATATTTT
TRBV2,once,TRBJ2-2,TRBD1,CASSRDSSGELFF,TGTGCCAGCAGCCGGGACAGCTCCGGGGAGCTGTTTTTT
TRBV13,-,TRBJ2-7,TRBD1,CASRLTGTYEQYF,TGTGCCAGCCGCTTGACAGGGACCTACGAGCAGTACTTC
TRBV7-3,-,TRBJ1-2,-,CASSLADSYGYTF,TGTGCCAGCAGCTTAGCGGACAGCTATGGCTACACCTTC
TRBV4-2,-,TRBJ1-5,TRBD1,CASSQGQGSNQPQHF,TGTGCCAGCAGCCAAGGACAGGGTAGCAATCAGCCCCAGCATTTT
TRBV7-9,-,TRBJ1-1,TRBD1,CASSFDRGALNTEAFF,TGTGCCAGCAGCTTTGACAGGGGAGCCTTGAACACTGAAGCTTTCTTT
TRBV28,-,TRBJ1-1,-,CASILFSGGHTEAFF,TGTGCCAGCATTCTGTTTTCCGGGGGGCACACTGAAGCTTTCTTT
TRBV28,-,TRBJ1-2,TRBD1,CASSKRTGGSLGYTF,TGTGCCAGCAGTAAAAGGACAGGGGGGTCGCTTGGCTACACCTTC
TRBV7-2,-,TRBJ2-1,TRBD2,CASSPGGSSYNEQFF,TGTGCCAGCAGCCCCGGGGGGTCGTCCTACAATGAGCAGTTCTTC
TRBV29-1,-,TRBJ2-3,TRBD1,CSVARTGLTDTQYF,TGCAGCGTTGCGAGGACAGGACTCACAGATACGCAGTATTTT
TRBV7-3,-,TRBJ2-3,-,CASSLTGAPALNTDTQYF,TGTGCCAGCAGCTTAACGGGAGCCCCAGCCCTTAACACAGATACGCAGTATTTT
TRBV30,-,TRBJ2-4,-,CAWSAQKNIQYF,TGTGCCTGGAGTGCCCAAAAAAACATTCAGTACTTC
TRBV7-2,-,TRBJ2-7,-,CASSPTGGGISYEQYF,TGTGCCAGCAGCCCCACCGGTGGAGGTATCTCCTACGAGCAGTACTTC
TRBV14,-,TRBJ2-3,-,CASSQVPLATDTQYF,TGTGCCAGCAGCCAAGTCCCCCTAGCGACAGATACGCAGTATTTT
TRBV5-5,-,TRBJ2-3,-,CASSNGGGLSTDTQYF,TGTGCCAGCAGCAACGGAGGGGGCCTGAGCACAGATACGCAGTATTTT
TRBV5-6,-,TRBJ1-2,TRBD1,CASSLYTRQGTDGYTF,TGTGCCAGCAGCCTATATACCCGACAGGGAACTGATGGCTACACCTTC
TRBV14,-,TRBJ1-2,-,CASSQDHIRVAGRSYGYTF,TGTGCCAGCAGCCAAGATCATATAAGAGTTGCGGGAAGGAGCTATGGCTACACCTTC
TRBV19,-,TRBJ2-1,-,CATGSGHGSYNEQFF,TGTGCCACCGGGAGCGGGCATGGATCCTACAATGAGCAGTTCTTC
TRBV30,-,TRBJ2-7,TRBD1,CASGGGYEQYF,TGTGCTTCAGGGGGTGGGTACGAGCAGTACTTC
TRBV10-3,-,TRBJ2-3,TRBD1,CAISGGTGGTDTQYF,TGTGCCATCAGTGGGGGGACAGGGGGCACCGATACGCAGTATTTT
TRBV7-9,-,TRBJ1-1,-,CAITEEGRNTEAFF,TGTGCCATTACGGAGGAAGGAAGAAACACTGAAGCTTTCTTT
TRBV7-2,few,TRBJ2-3,TRBD2,CASSLSGKSTDTQYF,TGTGCCAGCAGCTTGAGCGGGAAAAGCACAGATACGCAGTATTTT